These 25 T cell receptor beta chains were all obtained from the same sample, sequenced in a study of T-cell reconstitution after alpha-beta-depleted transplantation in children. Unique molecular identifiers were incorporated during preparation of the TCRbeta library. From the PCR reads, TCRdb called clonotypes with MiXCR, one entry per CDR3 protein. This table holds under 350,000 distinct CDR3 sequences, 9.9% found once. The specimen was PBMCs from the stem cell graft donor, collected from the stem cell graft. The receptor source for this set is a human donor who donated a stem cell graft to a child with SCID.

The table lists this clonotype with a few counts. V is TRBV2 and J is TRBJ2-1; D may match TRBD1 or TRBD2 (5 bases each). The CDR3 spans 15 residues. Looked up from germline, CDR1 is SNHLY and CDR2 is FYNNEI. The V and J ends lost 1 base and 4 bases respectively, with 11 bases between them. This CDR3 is CASSEEGDRYNEQFF. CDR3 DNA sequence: TGTGCCAGCAGTGAAGAAGGGGACCGTTACAATGAGCAGTTCTTC.

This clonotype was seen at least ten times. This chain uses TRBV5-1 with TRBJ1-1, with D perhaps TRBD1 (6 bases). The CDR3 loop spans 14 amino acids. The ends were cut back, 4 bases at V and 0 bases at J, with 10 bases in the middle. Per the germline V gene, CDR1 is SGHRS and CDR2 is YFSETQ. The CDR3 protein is CASSAGQMNTEAFF. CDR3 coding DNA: TGCGCCAGCAGCGCCGGACAGATGAACACTGAAGCTTTCTTT.

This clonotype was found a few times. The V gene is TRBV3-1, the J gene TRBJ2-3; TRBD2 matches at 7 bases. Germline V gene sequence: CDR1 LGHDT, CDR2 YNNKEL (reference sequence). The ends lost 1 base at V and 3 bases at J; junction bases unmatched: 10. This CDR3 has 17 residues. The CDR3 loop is CASSQAVSQRGTDTQYF. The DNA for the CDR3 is TGTGCCAGCAGCCAAGCAGTTAGCCAGCGGGGAACAGATACGCAGTATTTT.

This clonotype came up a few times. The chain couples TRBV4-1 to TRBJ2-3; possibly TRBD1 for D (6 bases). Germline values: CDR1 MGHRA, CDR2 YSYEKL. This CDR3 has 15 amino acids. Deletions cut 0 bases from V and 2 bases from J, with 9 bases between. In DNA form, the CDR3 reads TGCGCCAGCAGCCAAGACAGGGGAATCACAGATACGCAGTATTTT. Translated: CASSQDRGITDTQYF.

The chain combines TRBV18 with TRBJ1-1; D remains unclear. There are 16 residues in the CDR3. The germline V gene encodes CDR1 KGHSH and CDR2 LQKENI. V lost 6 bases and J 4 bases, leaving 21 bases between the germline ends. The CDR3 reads CASSPGTKSPSTEAFF. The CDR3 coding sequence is TGTGCCAGCTCCCCTGGAACTAAATCCCCCAGCACTGAAGCTTTCTTT.

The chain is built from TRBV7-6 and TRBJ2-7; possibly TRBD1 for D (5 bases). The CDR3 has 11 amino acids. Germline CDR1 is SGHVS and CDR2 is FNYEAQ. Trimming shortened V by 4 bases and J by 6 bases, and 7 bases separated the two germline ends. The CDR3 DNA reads TGTGCCAGCAGCTCGACAGTCGAGCAGTACTTC. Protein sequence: CASSSTVEQYF.

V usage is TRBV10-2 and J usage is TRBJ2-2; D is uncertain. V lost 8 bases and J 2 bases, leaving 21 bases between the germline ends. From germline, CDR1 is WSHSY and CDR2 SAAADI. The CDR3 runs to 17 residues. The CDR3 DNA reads TGCGCCAGCCTTGACGTCGGCGGTCTCCACAACACCGGGGAGCTGTTTTTT. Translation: CASLDVGGLHNTGELFF.

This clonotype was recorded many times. This CDR3 is CSTRTVHNEQFF. In DNA form, the CDR3 reads TGCAGCACAAGGACAGTTCACAATGAGCAGTTCTTC. V is TRBV29-1 and J is TRBJ2-1, with a weak D call TRBD1 (6 bases). V was shortened by 8 bases and J by 5 bases, with 13 bases between the two germline ends. This CDR3 region has 12 residues. CDR1 SQVTM and CDR2 ANQGSEA come from the germline V gene.

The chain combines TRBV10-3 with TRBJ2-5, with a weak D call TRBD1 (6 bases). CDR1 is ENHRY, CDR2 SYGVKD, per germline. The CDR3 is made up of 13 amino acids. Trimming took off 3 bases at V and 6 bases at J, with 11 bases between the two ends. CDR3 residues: CAISDGGVKTQYF. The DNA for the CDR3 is TGTGCCATCAGTGATGGGGGCGTCAAGACCCAGTACTTC.

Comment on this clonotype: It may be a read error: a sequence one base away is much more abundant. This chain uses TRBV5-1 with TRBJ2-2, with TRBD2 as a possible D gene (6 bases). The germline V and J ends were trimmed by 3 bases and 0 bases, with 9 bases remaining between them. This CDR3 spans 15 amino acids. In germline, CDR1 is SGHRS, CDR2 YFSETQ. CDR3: CASSWAGTNTGELFF. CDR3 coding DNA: TGCGCCAGCAGCTGGGCGGGAACGAACACCGGGGAGCTGTTTTTT. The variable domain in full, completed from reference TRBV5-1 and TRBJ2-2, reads KAGVTQTPRYLIKTRGQQVTLSCSPISGHRSVSWYQQTPGQGLQFLFEYFSETQRNKGNFPGRFSGRQFSNSRSEMNVSTLELGDSALYLCASSWAGTNTGELFFGEGSRLTVL.

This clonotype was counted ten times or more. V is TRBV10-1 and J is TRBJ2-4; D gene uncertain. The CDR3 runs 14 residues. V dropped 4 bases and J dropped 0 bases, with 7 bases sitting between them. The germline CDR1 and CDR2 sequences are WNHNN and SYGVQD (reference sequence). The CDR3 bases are TGCGCCAGCAGTGGAACTCTAGCCAAAAACATTCAGTACTTC. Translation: CASSGTLAKNIQYF.

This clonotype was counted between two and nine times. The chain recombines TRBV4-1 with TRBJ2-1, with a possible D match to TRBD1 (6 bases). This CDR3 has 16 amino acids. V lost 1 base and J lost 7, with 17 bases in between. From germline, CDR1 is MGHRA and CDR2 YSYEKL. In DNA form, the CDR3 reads TGCGCCAGCAGCCAAGGAGGTGAGGGGGTGGAAAATGAGCAGTTCTTC. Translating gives CASSQGGEGVENEQFF.

CDR3 sequence (DNA): TGTGCCAGCAGTTTTGGGACTAGCGGGGGAGCCGGGGAGCTGTTTTTT. Translating it yields CASSFGTSGGAGELFF. V is TRBV12-3 or TRBV12-4 and J is TRBJ2-2; TRBD2 aligns across 14 bases. With 3 bases clipped from V and 6 bases from J, the junction kept 3 bases outside the gene matches. The CDR3 has 16 amino acids.

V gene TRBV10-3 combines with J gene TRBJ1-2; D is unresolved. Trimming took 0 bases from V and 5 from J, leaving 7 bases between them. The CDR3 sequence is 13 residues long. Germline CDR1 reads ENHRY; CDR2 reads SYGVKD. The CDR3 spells CAISESPEYGYTF. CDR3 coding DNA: TGTGCCATCAGTGAGTCGCCAGAGTATGGCTACACCTTC.

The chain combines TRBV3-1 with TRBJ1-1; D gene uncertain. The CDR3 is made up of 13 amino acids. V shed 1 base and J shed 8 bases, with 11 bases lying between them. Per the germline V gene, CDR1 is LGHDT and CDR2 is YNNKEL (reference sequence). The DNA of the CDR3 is TGTGCCAGCAGCCAAGTTGAGGGCAGGGAAGCTTTCTTT. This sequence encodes CASSQVEGREAFF. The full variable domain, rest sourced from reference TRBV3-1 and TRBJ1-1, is DTAVSQTPKYLVTQMGNDKSIKCEQNLGHDTMYWYKQDSKKFLKIMFSYNNKELIINETVPNRFSPKSPDKAHLNLHINSLELGDSAVYFCASSQVEGREAFFGQGTRLTVV.

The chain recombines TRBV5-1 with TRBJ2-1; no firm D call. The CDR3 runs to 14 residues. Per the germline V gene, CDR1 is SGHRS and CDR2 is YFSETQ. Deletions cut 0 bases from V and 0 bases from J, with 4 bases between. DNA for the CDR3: TGCGCCAGCAGCTTGGAGAACTCCTACAATGAGCAGTTCTTC. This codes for CASSLENSYNEQFF. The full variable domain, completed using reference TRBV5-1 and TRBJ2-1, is KAGVTQTPRYLIKTRGQQVTLSCSPISGHRSVSWYQQTPGQGLQFLFEYFSETQRNKGNFPGRFSGRQFSNSRSEMNVSTLELGDSALYLCASSLENSYNEQFFGPGTRLTVL.

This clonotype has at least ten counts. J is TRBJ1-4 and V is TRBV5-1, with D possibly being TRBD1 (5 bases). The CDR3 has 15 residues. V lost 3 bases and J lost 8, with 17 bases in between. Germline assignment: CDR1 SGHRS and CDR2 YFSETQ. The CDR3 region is CASSWNGATGEKLFF. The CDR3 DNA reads TGCGCCAGCAGCTGGAACGGGGCTACGGGGGAAAAACTGTTTTTT.

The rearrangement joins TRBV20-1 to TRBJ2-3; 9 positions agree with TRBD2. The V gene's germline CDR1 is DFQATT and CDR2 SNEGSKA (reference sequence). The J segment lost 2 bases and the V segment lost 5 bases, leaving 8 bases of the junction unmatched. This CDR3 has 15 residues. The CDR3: CSASRLAESTDTQYF. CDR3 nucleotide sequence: TGCAGTGCTTCCCGACTAGCGGAGTCCACAGATACGCAGTATTTT.

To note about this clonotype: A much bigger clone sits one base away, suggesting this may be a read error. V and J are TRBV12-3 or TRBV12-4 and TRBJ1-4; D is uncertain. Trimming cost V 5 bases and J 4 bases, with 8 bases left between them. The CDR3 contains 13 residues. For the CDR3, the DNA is TGTGCCAGCAGTGCCTGGTATAATGAAAAACTGTTTTTT. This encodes CASSAWYNEKLFF.

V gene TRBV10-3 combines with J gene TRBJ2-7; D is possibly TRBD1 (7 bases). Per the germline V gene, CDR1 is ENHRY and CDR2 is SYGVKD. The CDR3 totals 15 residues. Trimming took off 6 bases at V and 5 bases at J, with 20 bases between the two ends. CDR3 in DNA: TGTGCCATCAGCCTCCTAGGAGGGGGCAACGACGAGCAGTACTTC. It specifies CAISLLGGGNDEQYF.

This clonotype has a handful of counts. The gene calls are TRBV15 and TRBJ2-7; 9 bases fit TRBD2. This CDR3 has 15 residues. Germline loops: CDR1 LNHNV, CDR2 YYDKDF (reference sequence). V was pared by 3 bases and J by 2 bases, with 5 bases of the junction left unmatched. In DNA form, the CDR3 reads TGTGCCACCAGCAGCCAGCGGGGGGTGACCTACGAGCAGTACTTC. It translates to CATSSQRGVTYEQYF.

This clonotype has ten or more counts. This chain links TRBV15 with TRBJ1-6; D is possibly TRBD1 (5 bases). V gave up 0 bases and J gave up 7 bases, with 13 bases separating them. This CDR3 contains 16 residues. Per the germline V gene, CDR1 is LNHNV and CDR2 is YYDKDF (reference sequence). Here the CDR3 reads CATSRDFQGLNSPLHF. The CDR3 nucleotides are TGTGCCACCAGCAGAGATTTCCAGGGACTCAATTCACCCCTCCACTTT.

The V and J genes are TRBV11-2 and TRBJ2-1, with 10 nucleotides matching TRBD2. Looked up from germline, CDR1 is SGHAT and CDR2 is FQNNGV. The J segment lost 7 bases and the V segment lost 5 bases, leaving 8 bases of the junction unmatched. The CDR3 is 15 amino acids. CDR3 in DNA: TGTGCCAGCAGCCCCGGGCTAGCGGGGGCGAATGAGCAGTTCTTC. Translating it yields CASSPGLAGANEQFF.

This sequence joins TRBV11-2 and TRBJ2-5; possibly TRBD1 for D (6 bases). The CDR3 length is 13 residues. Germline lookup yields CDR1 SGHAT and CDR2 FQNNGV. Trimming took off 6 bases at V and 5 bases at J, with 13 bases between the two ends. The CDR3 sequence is CASRRTGTETQYF. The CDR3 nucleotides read TGTGCCAGCAGACGAACAGGGACGGAGACCCAGTACTTC.

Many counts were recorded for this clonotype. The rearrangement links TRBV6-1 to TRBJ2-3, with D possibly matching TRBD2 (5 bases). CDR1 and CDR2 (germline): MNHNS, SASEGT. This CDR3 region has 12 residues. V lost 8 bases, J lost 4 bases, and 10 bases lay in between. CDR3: CASSERADTQYF. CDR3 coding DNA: TGTGCCAGCTCAGAGAGGGCAGATACGCAGTATTTT.